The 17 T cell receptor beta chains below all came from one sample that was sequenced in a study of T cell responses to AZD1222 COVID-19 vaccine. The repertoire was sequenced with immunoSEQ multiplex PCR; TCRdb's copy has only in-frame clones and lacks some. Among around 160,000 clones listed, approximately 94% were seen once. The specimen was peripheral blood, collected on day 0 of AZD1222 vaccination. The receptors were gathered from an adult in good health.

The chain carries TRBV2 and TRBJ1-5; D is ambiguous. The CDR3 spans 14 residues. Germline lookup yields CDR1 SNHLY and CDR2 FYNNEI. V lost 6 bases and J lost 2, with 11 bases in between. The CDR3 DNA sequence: TGTGCCAGCAGCGCCGGTCGGGGCAATCAGCCCCAGCATTTT. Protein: CASSAGRGNQPQHF.

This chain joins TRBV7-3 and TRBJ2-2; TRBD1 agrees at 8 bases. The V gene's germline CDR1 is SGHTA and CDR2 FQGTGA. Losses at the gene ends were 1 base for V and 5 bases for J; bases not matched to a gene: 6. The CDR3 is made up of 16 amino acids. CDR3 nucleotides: TGTGCCAGCAGCTTAATGTCAGGGGGCTCGACCGGGGAGCTGTTTTTT. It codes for CASSLMSGGSTGELFF.

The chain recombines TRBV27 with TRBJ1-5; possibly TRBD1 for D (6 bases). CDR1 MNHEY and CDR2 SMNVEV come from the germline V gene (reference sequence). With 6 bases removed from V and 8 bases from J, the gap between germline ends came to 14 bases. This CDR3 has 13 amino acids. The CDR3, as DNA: TGTGCCAGCAGGTCACAGGGAGGGGAGCCCCAGCATTTT. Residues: CASRSQGGEPQHF.

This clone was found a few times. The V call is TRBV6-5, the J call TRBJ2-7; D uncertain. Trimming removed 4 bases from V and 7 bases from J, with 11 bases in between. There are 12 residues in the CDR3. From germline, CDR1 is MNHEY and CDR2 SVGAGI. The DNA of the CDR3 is TGTGCCAGCAGTTCCCCTGGCTGGGAGCAGTACTTC. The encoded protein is CASSSPGWEQYF.

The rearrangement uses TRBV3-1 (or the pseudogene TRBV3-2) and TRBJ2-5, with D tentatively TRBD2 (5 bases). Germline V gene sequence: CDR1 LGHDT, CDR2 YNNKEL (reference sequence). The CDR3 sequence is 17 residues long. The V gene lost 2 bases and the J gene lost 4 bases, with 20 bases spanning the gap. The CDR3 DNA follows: TGTGCCAGCAGCCAATTGACCGCTGGGATAGGGAGAGAGACCCAGTACTTC. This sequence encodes CASSQLTAGIGRETQYF.

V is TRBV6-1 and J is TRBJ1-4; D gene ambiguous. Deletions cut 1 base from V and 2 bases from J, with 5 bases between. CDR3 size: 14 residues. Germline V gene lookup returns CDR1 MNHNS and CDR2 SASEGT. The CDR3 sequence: CASSEGDTNEKLFF. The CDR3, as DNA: TGTGCCAGCAGTGAAGGGGATACTAATGAAAAACTGTTTTTT.

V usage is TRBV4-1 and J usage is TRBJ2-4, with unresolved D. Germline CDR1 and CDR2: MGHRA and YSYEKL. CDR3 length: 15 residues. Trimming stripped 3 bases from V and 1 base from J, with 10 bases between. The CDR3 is CASSQGRMAKNIQYF. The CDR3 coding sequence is TGCGCCAGCAGCCAGGGCCGCATGGCCAAAAACATTCAGTACTTC.

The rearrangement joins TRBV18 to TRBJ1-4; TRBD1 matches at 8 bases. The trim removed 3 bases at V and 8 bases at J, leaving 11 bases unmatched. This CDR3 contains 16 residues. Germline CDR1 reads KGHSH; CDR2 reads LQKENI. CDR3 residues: CASSPSRQGLNEKLFF. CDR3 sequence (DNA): TGTGCCAGCTCACCGTCCAGACAGGGGTTGAACGAAAAACTGTTTTTT.

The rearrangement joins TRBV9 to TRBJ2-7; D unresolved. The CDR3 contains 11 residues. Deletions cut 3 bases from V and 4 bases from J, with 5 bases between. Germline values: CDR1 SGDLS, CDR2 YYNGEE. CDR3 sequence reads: CASSADYEQYF. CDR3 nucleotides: TGTGCCAGCAGCGCCGATTACGAGCAGTACTTC.

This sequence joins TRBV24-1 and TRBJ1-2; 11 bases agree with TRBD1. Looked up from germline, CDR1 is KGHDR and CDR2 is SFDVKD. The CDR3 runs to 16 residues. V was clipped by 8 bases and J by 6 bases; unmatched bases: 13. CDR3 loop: CATNGRTGGFKNGYTF. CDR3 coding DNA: TGTGCCACCAATGGGAGGACAGGGGGCTTTAAGAATGGCTACACCTTC.

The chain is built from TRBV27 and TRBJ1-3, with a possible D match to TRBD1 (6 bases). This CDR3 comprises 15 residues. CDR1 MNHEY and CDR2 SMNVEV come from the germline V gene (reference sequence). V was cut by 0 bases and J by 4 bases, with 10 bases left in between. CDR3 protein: CASSLSPGVGNTIYF. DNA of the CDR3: TGTGCCAGCAGTTTATCTCCAGGGGTGGGAAACACCATATATTTT.

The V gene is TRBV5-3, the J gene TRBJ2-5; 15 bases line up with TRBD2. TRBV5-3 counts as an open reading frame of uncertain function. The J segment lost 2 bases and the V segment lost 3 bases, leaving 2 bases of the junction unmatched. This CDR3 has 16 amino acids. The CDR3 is CARSSGLAGGQETQYF. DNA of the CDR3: TGTGCCAGAAGCTCGGGACTAGCGGGGGGACAAGAGACCCAGTACTTC.

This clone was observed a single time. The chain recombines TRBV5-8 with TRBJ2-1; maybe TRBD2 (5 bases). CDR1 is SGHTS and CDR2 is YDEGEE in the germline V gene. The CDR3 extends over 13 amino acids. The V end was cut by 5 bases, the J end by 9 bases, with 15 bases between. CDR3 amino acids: CASSPDRRGEQFF. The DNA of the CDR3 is TGTGCCAGCAGTCCAGACCGCCGGGGTGAGCAGTTCTTC.

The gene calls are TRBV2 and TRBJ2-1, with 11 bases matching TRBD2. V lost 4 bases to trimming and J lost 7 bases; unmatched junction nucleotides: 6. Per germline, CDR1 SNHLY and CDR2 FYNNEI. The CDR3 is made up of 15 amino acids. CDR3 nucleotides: TGTGCCAGCAGTGTTATACTAGCGGGAGAGAATGAGCAGTTCTTC. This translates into CASSVILAGENEQFF.

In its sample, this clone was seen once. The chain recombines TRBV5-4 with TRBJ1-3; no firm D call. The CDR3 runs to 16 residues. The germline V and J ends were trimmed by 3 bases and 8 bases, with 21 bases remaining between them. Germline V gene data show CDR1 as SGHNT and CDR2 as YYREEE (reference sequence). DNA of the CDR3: TGTGCCAGCAGCTCCCTACCTGGCGCAGGCCGGGACACCATATATTTT. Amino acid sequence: CASSSLPGAGRDTIYF.

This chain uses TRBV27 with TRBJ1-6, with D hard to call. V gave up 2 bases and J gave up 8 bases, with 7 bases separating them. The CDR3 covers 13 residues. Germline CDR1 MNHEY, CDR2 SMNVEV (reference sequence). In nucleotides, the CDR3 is TGTGCCAGCAGTTTAACCCGCTATTCACCCCTCCACTTT. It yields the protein CASSLTRYSPLHF.

The DNA of the CDR3 is TGTGCCAGCTCCCCTGGCGGTCGCTCGGGTGATACGCAGTATTTT. It yields the protein CASSPGGRSGDTQYF. The V gene is TRBV9, the J gene TRBJ2-3; no definite D call. Looked up from germline, CDR1 is SGDLS and CDR2 is YYNGEE. The CDR3 loop spans 15 amino acids. Trimming stripped 7 bases from V and 6 bases from J, with 21 bases between.